This TCR beta chain was profiled in a study of T cell repertoires in aging, cancer and after chemotherapy. Looking at the study overall: Over several months to years, re-sampled healthy donor repertoires clearly shared clones. Roughly 9.1 million TCR reads were in the whole dataset.

A remark on this clonotype: Its antigen is not identified.

Rearranged V-D-J TRB sequences were amplified with a mixed TRB-A/B primer pool. TCRdb independently ran MiXCR on the multiplex PCR reads; one entry per CDR3 protein. This sample carries roughly 10,000 distinct CDR3 sequences, 20% to 30% of them seen once, and the ten largest clones take about 1.9%. Notes on the study in general: Median generation probability rose over the chemotherapy interval in each cancer cohort, suggesting rebound thymic output.

From germline, CDR1 is ENHRY and CDR2 SYGVKD. The CDR3 runs to 12 residues. V lost 10 bases and J 1 base, leaving 10 bases between the germline ends. TCR beta rearrangements were amplified from peripheral blood genomic DNA. The receptor's source is a human donor in good health. The gene calls are TRBV10-3 and TRBJ1-1; D remains unclear. Sequencing was performed on blood. The CDR3 sequence: CATKGPNTEAFF. CDR3 nucleotides: TGTGCCACTAAAGGACCGAACACTGAAGCTTTCTTT.